These T cell receptor beta chains were read from a single sample in a study of beta chain features in type 1 diabetes. TCRdb's copy holds only in-frame clones and misses some; the assay was immunoSEQ multiplex PCR. Of tens of thousands of clones detected, under 35% appear once; the ten largest clones hold over 0.35%. The material sequenced was stem cell memory CD4+ T cells from blood. Receptors originate from a woman between 18 and 29 years old in good health. CDR3s leave out the opening cysteine and the closing phenylalanine or tryptophan.

j_call	v_call	cdr3_aa
TRBJ2-5	TRBV7-2	ASSSPGGRETQY
TRBJ2-2	TRBV18	ASSFRGTSQTGELF
TRBJ1-1	TRBV5-1	ASRGQGRDTEAF
TRBJ1-5	TRBV19	ASRGPGTEENQPQH
TRBJ2-1	TRBV15	ATSRDEGTKQF
TRBJ2-1	TRBV5-6	ASSLLAAIYNEQF
TRBJ2-1	TRBV30	AWSNPSDEQF
TRBJ2-2	TRBV7-2	ASSSPSGGLDTGELF
TRBJ2-1	TRBV29-1	TPEGAGEDGSYNEQF
TRBJ2-1	TRBV7-2	ASSKGGPSSYNEQF
TRBJ1-6	TRBV2	ASSLNSGSYNSPLH
TRBJ1-5	TRBV7-9	ASSSGRGRDQPQH
TRBJ2-1	TRBV19	ASSINSFYGEQF
TRBJ2-3	TRBV12-5	ASGSPGTSGGPTDTQY
TRBJ2-5	TRBV5-1	ASSLGQERETQY
TRBJ2-5	TRBV11-2	ASSRTTQY
TRBJ2-7	TRBV4-2	ASSQAGQGDYEQY
TRBJ1-4	TRBV18	ASSLLGGAEEKLF
TRBJ2-7	TRBV15	ATSRDPQTGDEQY
TRBJ2-7	TRBV4-1	ASSQDRNTYEQY
TRBJ2-3	TRBV11-3	ASSSSTGTDTQY
TRBJ1-3	TRBV6-5	ASSYSIGQSGNTIY
TRBJ1-1	TRBV7-2	ASSSLRGTEAF
TRBJ2-5	TRBV5-1	ASSLMQGQETQY
TRBJ2-3	TRBV7-9	ASSLSTDTQY
TRBJ2-3	TRBV7-8	ASSRTSGRADTQY
TRBJ2-6	TRBV9	ASSVASVFAVSGANVLT
TRBJ2-6	TRBV19	ASRETGQGGANVLT
TRBJ1-2	TRBV11-2	ASSLLAGIPIQGYT
TRBJ1-3	TRBV7-9	ASSLTAGAAGNTIY
TRBJ2-7	TRBV6-1	ASSDLGLSYEQY
TRBJ2-7	TRBV4-2	ASSQDQGAREQY
TRBJ1-3	TRBV7-7	ASSLIGGNGNTIY
TRBJ1-1	TRBV5-1	ASSSIIMNTEAF
TRBJ2-5	TRBV27	ASSLSQGQQETQY